This T cell receptor (beta chain) was recovered during a study of T cell changes during pregnancy in multiple sclerosis. Germline CDR1 and CDR2: SGHDN and FVKESK. This CDR3 has 16 residues. V lost 4 bases and J lost 3, with 18 bases in between. The assay was immunoSEQ multiplex PCR, and TCRdb's table has in-frame clones only and misses some. Among over 30,000 clones listed, roughly 85% were seen once. The source is a female donor with multiple sclerosis, enrolled in a pregnancy study. The sample consisted of CD4+ T cells from peripheral blood mononuclear cells, taken before pregnancy. This rearrangement joins TRBV14 to TRBJ1-1, with D possibly being TRBD1 (6 bases). The CDR3 here is CASSRGYGRGDTEAFF. The CDR3 nucleotides read TGTGCCAGCAGCCGGGGGTACGGCAGGGGCGACACTGAAGCTTTCTTT. The whole variable domain, remainder taken from reference TRBV14 and TRBJ1-1, is EAGVTQFPSHSVIEKGQTVTLRCDPISGHDNLYWYRRVMGKEIKFLLHFVKESKQDESGMPNNRFLAERTGGTYSTLKVQPAELEDSGVYFCASSRGYGRGDTEAFFGQGTRLTVV.